This T cell receptor (beta chain) originates from a study of T cells expressing NK-cell markers. Turning to the study itself: Obtained from sorted CD3+CD56+NKG2C+, CD3+CD56+NKG2C- and CD3+CD56-NKG2C+ T cells were the TCR beta repertoires.

TCRdb re-analyzed the 5' RACE reads; it lists each CDR3 protein once, without DNA. The sample features 150,000 to 170,000 distinct CDR3 sequences, with around 35% in its top ten. The V gene's germline CDR1 is MNHEY and CDR2 SVGAGI. The CDR3 consists of 12 residues. This chain connects TRBV6-5 to TRBJ2-7; the D call from TCRdb, TRBD1, cannot be confirmed without DNA. The clonotype originates from a woman aged 45-65 years in good health. Specimen: blood T cells: a sorted CD56 or NKG2C T cell subset, CD4+ or CD8+ T cells, or bulk PBMC T cells (not recorded which). CDR3 protein: CASSYAGNEQYF.